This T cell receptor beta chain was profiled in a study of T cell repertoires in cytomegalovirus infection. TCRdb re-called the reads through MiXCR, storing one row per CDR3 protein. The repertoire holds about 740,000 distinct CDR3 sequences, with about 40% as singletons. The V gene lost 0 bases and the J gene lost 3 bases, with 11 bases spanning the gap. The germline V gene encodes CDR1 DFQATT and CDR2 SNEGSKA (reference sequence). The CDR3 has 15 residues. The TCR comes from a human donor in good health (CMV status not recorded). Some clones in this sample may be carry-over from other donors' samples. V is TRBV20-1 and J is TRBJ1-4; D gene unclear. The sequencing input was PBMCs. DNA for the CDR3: TGCAGTGCTAGAGATCCGGTTTCAGCTAATGAAAAACTGTTTTTT. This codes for CSARDPVSANEKLFF.